This is a list of T cell receptor beta chains from one sample in a study of sequential checkpoint blockade in melanoma. Assay used: immunoSEQ multiplex PCR; TCRdb lists only in-frame clones, some missing. There are about 18,000 clones in the sample; under 85% occur only once, and 4.8% lies in the top ten. Sample: tumor tissue (inferred from file names), taken from a patient given nivolumab and ipilimumab in sequence. Source of these receptors: a human donor with melanoma. The CDR3 runs from the conserved cysteine through the conserved F or W. The D gene is left open where the match is weak. Clone size is shown for a subset of rows, as once, few, many or a class of expanded clone.

V,J,size,D,DNA,CDR3
TRBV19,TRBJ1-5,-,-,TGTGCCAGTAATGTGCAGAGGGATCAGCCCCAGCATTTT,CASNVQRDQPQHF
TRBV9,TRBJ1-2,-,-,TGTGCCAGCAGCGTCCAGGGAGGTGGCTACACCTTC,CASSVQGGGYTF
TRBV14,TRBJ1-1,-,-,TGTGCCAGCAGCCTCGACAGGAACACTGAAGCTTTCTTT,CASSLDRNTEAFF
TRBV5-1,TRBJ1-3,-,TRBD1,TGCGCCTCCTCCTCGGGGACAGGGGCTGGAAACACCATATATTTT,CASSSGTGAGNTIYF
TRBV28,TRBJ2-7,-,-,TGTGCCAGCACCCTAGACACAGCCTACGAGCAGTACTTC,CASTLDTAYEQYF
TRBV2,TRBJ2-2,-,-,TGTGCCAGCAGTCGGCTCCAGGTGGCCGGGGAGCTGTTTTTT,CASSRLQVAGELFF
TRBV30,TRBJ1-6,-,-,TGTGCCTGGAGTAGAGGCCAGTACCATTCACCCCTCCACTTT,CAWSRGQYHSPLHF
TRBV18,TRBJ1-5,-,-,TGTGCCAGCTCTGACGGGGGCAATCAGCCCCAGCATTTT,CASSDGGNQPQHF
TRBV19,TRBJ1-2,few,TRBD1,TGTGCCAGTAGTATAGTGGGCTGGACAGGGCACTATGGCTACACCTTC,CASSIVGWTGHYGYTF
TRBV6-8,TRBJ1-1,-,-,TGTGCCATAAAAGGACGGGCTATGAACACTGAAGCTTTCTTT,CAIKGRAMNTEAFF
TRBV6-8,TRBJ2-1,once,-,TGTGCCAGCAGTTTATCCCCGGGGGGCATCAGTGAGCAGTTCTTC,CASSLSPGGISEQFF
TRBV11-3,TRBJ2-7,-,-,TGTGCCAGCAGCTTAGGCCCGGGCACCTACGAGCAGTACTTC,CASSLGPGTYEQYF
TRBV28,TRBJ2-7,once,-,TGTGCCAGCAGTTCAGGGATCTACGAGCAGTACTTC,CASSSGIYEQYF
TRBV18,TRBJ2-2,few,TRBD1,TGTGCCAGCTCACCCAGGGGGCGTAACACCGGGGAGCTGTTTTTT,CASSPRGRNTGELFF
TRBV30,TRBJ1-4,-,-,TGTGCCTGGAGTATAGGGGGAAGTGAAAAACTGTTTTTT,CAWSIGGSEKLFF
TRBV6-7,TRBJ2-1,-,TRBD1,TGTGCCAGCAGTTATACCGGGACAGGGAGGAATGAGCAGTTCTTC,CASSYTGTGRNEQFF
TRBV6-8,TRBJ1-6,-,-,TGTGCCAGCAGTTACTCGGGGAGGGTTAATTCACCCCTCCACTTT,CASSYSGRVNSPLHF
TRBV5-1,TRBJ1-1,-,-,TGCGCCAGCAGCCCGGGGGGAGGTTTGAACACTGAAGCTTTCTTT,CASSPGGGLNTEAFF
TRBV29-1,TRBJ1-1,-,-,TGCAGCGTTGTTGGGATCGGGGGAACGAACACTGAAGCTTTCTTT,CSVVGIGGTNTEAFF
TRBV12-5,TRBJ1-1,-,-,TGTGCTAGTGACCTTAGACAAACGCGGGACCTAACCACTGAAGCTTTCTTT,CASDLRQTRDLTTEAFF
TRBV9,TRBJ2-2,-,TRBD2,TGTGCCAGCAGCGTAGGGACTAGCGGGAACACCGGGGAGCTGTTTTTT,CASSVGTSGNTGELFF
TRBV28,TRBJ1-3,-,-,TGTGCCAGCAGTTTACTGGTGGCAGGGCGGGCTGGAAACACCATATATTTT,CASSLLVAGRAGNTIYF
TRBV6-8,TRBJ1-2,once,TRBD1,TGTGCCAGCTATCCCGGGACAGTTGTTTTTAACTATGGCTACACCTTC,CASYPGTVVFNYGYTF
TRBV10-2,TRBJ1-1,-,-,TGCGCCAGCAGTGTGGGGGGGTCTGGGAACACTGAAGCTTTCTTT,CASSVGGSGNTEAFF
TRBV11-3,TRBJ2-1,-,-,TGTGCCAGCAGCTTAGGGCATAGCTCCTACAATGAGCAGTTCTTC,CASSLGHSSYNEQFF
TRBV29-1,TRBJ1-2,-,-,TGCAGCGTTGAAATATCCGTCTCTGGCTACACCTTC,CSVEISVSGYTF
TRBV7-6,TRBJ2-1,-,TRBD2,TGTGCCAGCAGGCCCCGGAGCGGGAGAGGCAATGAGCAGTTCTTC,CASRPRSGRGNEQFF
TRBV10-2,TRBJ2-2,-,-,TGCGCCAGCAGCACCCACACCGGGGAGCTGTTTTTT,CASSTHTGELFF
TRBV18,TRBJ1-2,-,-,TGTGCCAGCTCCCGGACAGTTGACTATGGCTACACCTTC,CASSRTVDYGYTF
TRBV10-2,TRBJ1-3,-,TRBD1,TGCGCCGCGGGGACAGACTCTGGAAACACCATATATTTT,CAAGTDSGNTIYF
TRBV11-3,TRBJ1-1,-,-,TGTGCCAGCAGCCCTGGACGGTTCATGAACACTGAAGCTTTCTTT,CASSPGRFMNTEAFF
TRBV7-8,TRBJ1-2,-,-,TGTGCCAGCAGCTTAAATTTGGGCTATGGCTACACCTTC,CASSLNLGYGYTF
TRBV25-1,TRBJ2-5,-,TRBD1,TGTGCCAGCAGTGTTCAGACAGGGGGAGAGACCCAGTACTTC,CASSVQTGGETQYF
TRBV19,TRBJ2-1,once,-,TGTGCCAGTAGTGAAACCGGGGCGGAAAATGAGCAGTTCTTC,CASSETGAENEQFF
TRBV7-7,TRBJ2-3,-,TRBD2,TGTGCCAGCAGCTTAGCCGGGAGGACAGATACGCAGTATTTT,CASSLAGRTDTQYF
TRBV9,TRBJ2-7,-,-,TGTGCCAGCAGCGGCCAGGGGATCGGGTACGAGCAGTACTTC,CASSGQGIGYEQYF
TRBV30,TRBJ2-3,-,-,TGTGCCTGGAGAAAGGAAAACACAGATACGCAGTATTTT,CAWRKENTDTQYF
TRBV6-8,TRBJ1-3,medium-sized,-,TGTGCCAGCACCCTCCGGGCCCGCGGAAACACCATATATTTT,CASTLRARGNTIYF
TRBV6-8,TRBJ2-3,medium-sized,TRBD2,TGTGCTACGAGACTAGCGGGGGGCCTAGATACGCAGTATTTT,CATRLAGGLDTQYF
TRBV2,TRBJ2-7,-,TRBD2,TGTGCCAGCAGTGAATTGGGACTAGCGAACTACGAGCAGTACTTC,CASSELGLANYEQYF
TRBV28,TRBJ2-7,-,TRBD1,TGTGCCAGCAGTCTTTTGGGACAGGGGTACGAGCAGTACTTC,CASSLLGQGYEQYF
TRBV6-8,TRBJ2-1,few,-,TGTGCCAGCGGCCGGGACCACTACAATGAGCAGTTCTTC,CASGRDHYNEQFF
TRBV14,TRBJ2-3,-,-,TGTGCCAGCAGCCCGCAGTGGAGAAATGCCCAGTATTTT,CASSPQWRNAQYF
TRBV7-6,TRBJ2-6,-,-,TGTGCCAGCAGCTTCGGGGGCTCTGGGGCCAACGTCCTGACTTTC,CASSFGGSGANVLTF
TRBV9,TRBJ2-4,-,TRBD2,TGTGCCAGCAGTGAAGGACTAGCGGATGCCAAAAACATTCAGTACTTC,CASSEGLADAKNIQYF